Below are 5 T cell receptor beta chains sequenced from a single sample in a study of metastatic and nonmetastatic thyroid tumors. Using MiXCR, TCRdb reanalyzed the PCR reads. The repertoire holds about 24,000 clones, approximately 20% seen once, with approximately 4.2% in the top ten. Treatment of any kind had been given to no patient before thyroid surgery. Sequencing was done on a sample of blood. These receptors all stem from a male donor with papillary thyroid cancer or a benign thyroid nodule (not recorded which). Some clones in this sample may be carry-over from other donors' samples.

This clone was seen many times. The gene calls are TRBV11-1 and TRBJ2-3; 8 bases are a match to TRBD1. V was clipped by 4 bases and J by 4 bases; unmatched bases: 10. The CDR3 consists of 16 residues. CDR1 and CDR2 (germline): SGHAT, FQDESV (reference sequence). CDR3 nucleotides: TGTGCCAGCAGCTCGCGAGACAGGGGTGGGCCAGATACGCAGTATTTT. It is translated as CASSSRDRGGPDTQYF.

By frequency in the sample, this clone is medium-sized (0.01 to 0.1%). The chain links TRBV6-1 to TRBJ1-2, with unresolved D. Germline loops: CDR1 MNHNS, CDR2 SASEGT. The CDR3 contains 14 residues. The V and J ends lost 5 bases and 4 bases respectively, with 14 bases between them. The CDR3 bases are TGTGCCAGCAGTCCGACCGCCTTGAGCTATGGCTACACCTTC. It specifies CASSPTALSYGYTF.

This clone showed up just a few times. This chain joins TRBV27 and TRBJ2-1; D remains unclear. This CDR3 has 14 residues. Deletions cut 4 bases from V and 6 bases from J, with 13 bases between. The germline gives CDR1 MNHEY, CDR2 SMNVEV (reference sequence). The CDR3 sequence: CASSSWGEANEQFF. The CDR3 nucleotides are TGTGCCAGCAGTTCGTGGGGTGAGGCCAATGAGCAGTTCTTC.

This clone was recorded a few times. The junction differs from germline at one of its ends, possibly a read error. The chain recombines TRBV19 with TRBJ1-6; D call uncertain. CDR1 is LNHDA and CDR2 is SQIVND in the germline V gene (reference sequence). The CDR3 extends over 15 amino acids. In DNA, the CDR3 is TGTGCCGGTACTACGGTAGACTCCTATAATTCACCACTCCACTTT. Amino acid sequence: CAGTTVDSYNSPLHF.

This clone was detected ten times or more. The gene calls are TRBV5-6 and TRBJ1-1, with D possibly being TRBD1 (5 bases). The CDR3 has 14 residues. Germline CDR1 reads SGHDT; CDR2 reads YYEEEE. V gave up 1 base and J gave up 4 bases, with 11 bases separating them. The CDR3 spells CASSLPGTATEAFF. Written as DNA, the CDR3 is TGTGCCAGCAGCTTGCCCGGGACGGCCACTGAAGCTTTCTTT.